This TCR beta chain comes out of a study of graft-versus-host responses after intestinal transplantation. Looking at the study overall: Transplantation in recipients was multivisceral, liver-intestinal, or isolated intestinal. Following induction with anti-thymocyte globulin, all recipients were given tacrolimus and steroids for approximately 3 years.

Profiled with immunoSEQ multiplex PCR; TCRdb holds only in-frame clones, not every one. Of approximately 15,000 clones listed, 25% to 40% are singletons. This clone has only a few counts. Cell sorting after the reaction yielded proliferating CFSE-low CD3+CD4+ and CD3+CD8+ responders. Study-wide points: GvH clones were found in recipient marrow; some appeared first in ileum or blood.

This CDR3 is built from 14 residues. Germline CDR1 reads SEHNR; CDR2 reads FQNEAQ (reference sequence). V was trimmed by 2 bases and J by 1 base, leaving 6 bases between them. The gene calls are TRBV7-9 and TRBJ2-4, with TRBD1 as a possible D gene (5 bases). The TCR originated in a human patient who received an intestinal transplant. Sample: alloreactive CD4+ T cells from a mixed lymphocyte reaction culture, taken before intestinal transplant. Subset meaning: CFSE-low proliferating T cells sorted from approximately 6-day pre-transplant mixed lymphocyte reaction (GvH or HvG direction). In nucleotides, the CDR3 is TGTGCCAGCAGCTTAAAGGGGGCCAAAAACATTCAGTACTTC. Its translation is CASSLKGAKNIQYF.